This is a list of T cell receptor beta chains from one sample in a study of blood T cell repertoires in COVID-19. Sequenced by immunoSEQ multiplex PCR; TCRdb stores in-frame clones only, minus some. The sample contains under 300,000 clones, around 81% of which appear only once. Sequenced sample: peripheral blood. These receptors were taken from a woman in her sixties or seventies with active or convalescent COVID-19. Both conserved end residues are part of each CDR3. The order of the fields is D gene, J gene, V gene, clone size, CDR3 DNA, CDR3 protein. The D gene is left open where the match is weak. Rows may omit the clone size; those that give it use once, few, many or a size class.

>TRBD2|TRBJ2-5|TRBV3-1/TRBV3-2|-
TGTGCCAGCAGCCAAGAGAAGCGGGGGCCCAAGTTGGGGGAGACCCAGTACTTC
CASSQEKRGPKLGETQYF
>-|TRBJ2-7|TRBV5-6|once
TGTGCCAGCAGCTTGGCAGGGTCCCCCTACGAGCAGTACTTC
CASSLAGSPYEQYF
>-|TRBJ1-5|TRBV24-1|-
TGTGCCACACGGGATAACAATCAGCCCCAGCATTTT
CATRDNNQPQHF
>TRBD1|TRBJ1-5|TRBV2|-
TGTGCCAGCAGTGAGCCCCGGGACAGGACTCTTTATAGCAATCAGCCCCAGCATTTT
CASSEPRDRTLYSNQPQHF
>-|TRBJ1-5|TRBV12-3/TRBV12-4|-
TGTGCCACCCAGAATCAGCCCCAGCATTTT
CATQNQPQHF
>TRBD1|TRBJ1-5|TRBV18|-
TGTGCCAGCTCTCCGACAGGGTCGATGCCCCAGCATTTT
CASSPTGSMPQHF
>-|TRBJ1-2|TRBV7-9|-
TGTGCCAGCAGCTTAGGAGGACACCTTTCTAACTATGGCTACACCTTC
CASSLGGHLSNYGYTF
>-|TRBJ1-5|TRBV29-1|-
TGCAGCGTTGGGGAGGGCAATCAGCCCCAGCATTTT
CSVGEGNQPQHF
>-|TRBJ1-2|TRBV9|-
TGTGCCAGCAGCGCGCCTGGGACATACGATGGCTACACCTTC
CASSAPGTYDGYTF
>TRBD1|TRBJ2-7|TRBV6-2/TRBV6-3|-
TGTGCCAGCAGTTACTCATCGAGGACAGGGGCCTACGAGCAGTACTTC
CASSYSSRTGAYEQYF
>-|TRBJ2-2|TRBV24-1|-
TGTGCCACCGAAACTAGAGCGAACACCGGGGAGCTGTTTTTT
CATETRANTGELFF
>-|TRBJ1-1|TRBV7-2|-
TGTGCCAGCAGCCGGGTAAAAGGGGGGGCGCTGGAATGGAACACTGAAGCTTTCTTT
CASSRVKGGALEWNTEAFF
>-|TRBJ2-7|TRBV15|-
TGTGCGGTTGGCCCAGGGTGGGACGAGCAGTACTTC
CAVGPGWDEQYF
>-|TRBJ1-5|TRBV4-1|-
TGCGCCAGCAGCCAAGATTACCCTCCCCCCCGGGGTCAGCCCCAGCATTTT
CASSQDYPPPRGQPQHF
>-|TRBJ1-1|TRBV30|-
TGTGCCCTTTCCAGGGGAGAAGGATATGGGGCTTTCTTT
CALSRGEGYGAFF
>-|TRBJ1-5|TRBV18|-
TGTGCCAGCTCACCGGCGCAGGGGAGCAATCAGCCCCAGCATTTT
CASSPAQGSNQPQHF
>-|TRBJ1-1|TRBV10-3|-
TGTGCCATCAGTGAGTCGACAGGTTTCAACACTGAAGCTTTCTTT
CAISESTGFNTEAFF
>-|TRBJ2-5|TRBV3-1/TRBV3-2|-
TGTGCCAGCAGCCAAGACCCCGGAGGGGGGGGGCAAGAGACCCAGTACTTC
CASSQDPGGGGQETQYF
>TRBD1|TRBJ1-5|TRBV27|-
TGTGCCAGCAGTTTATCCACGGACAGGGTTTTGGGACAGCCCCAGCATTTT
CASSLSTDRVLGQPQHF
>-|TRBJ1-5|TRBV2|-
TGTGCCAGCAGCTACGGGGTTAATCAGCCCCAGCATTTT
CASSYGVNQPQHF
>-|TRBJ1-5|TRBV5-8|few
TGTGCCAGCAGCTTTTCCACCGAGCAGCCCCAGCATTTT
CASSFSTEQPQHF
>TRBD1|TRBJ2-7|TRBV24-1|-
TGTGCCACCAGTGATCGGACAGGTTTTAGCTCCTACGAGCAGTACTTC
CATSDRTGFSSYEQYF
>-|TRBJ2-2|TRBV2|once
TGTGCCAGCACTACCAAGGGGGGGCCGATCGGGGAGCTGTTTTTT
CASTTKGGPIGELFF
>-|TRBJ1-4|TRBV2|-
TGTGCCAGCACCCAGGGTGGGACTAATGAAAAACTGTTTTTT
CASTQGGTNEKLFF
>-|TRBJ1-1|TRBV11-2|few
TGTGCCAGCAGCTCCGTGAGGGCGGCGAACACTGAAGCTTTCTTT
CASSSVRAANTEAFF
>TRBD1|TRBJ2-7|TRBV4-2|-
TGTGCCAGCAGCCAAGTTGTGTACTTGGGACAGGGTACTACGGAGCAGTACTTC
CASSQVVYLGQGTTEQYF
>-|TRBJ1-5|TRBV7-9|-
TGTGCCAGCAGCTTAGGGGCGCTAAGCAATCAGCCCCAGCATTTT
CASSLGALSNQPQHF
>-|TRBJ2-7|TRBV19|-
TGTGCCAGTAGTATTCCGGGTTCCCGCTACGAGCAGTACTTC
CASSIPGSRYEQYF
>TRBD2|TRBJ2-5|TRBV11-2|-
TGTGCCAGCAGCTGGCCGACATCCGGGGGGGCGGGGGGCGAGACCCAGTACTTC
CASSWPTSGGAGGETQYF
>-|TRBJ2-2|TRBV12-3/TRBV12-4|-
TGTGCCAGCAGTCGGAGAGGGACCGGGGAGCTGTTTTTT
CASSRRGTGELFF
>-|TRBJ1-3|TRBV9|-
TGTGCCAGCAGCGTAGCGGCAGGGGAGGGATACTCTGGAAACACCATATATTTT
CASSVAAGEGYSGNTIYF
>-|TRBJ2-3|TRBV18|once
TGTGCCAGCTCCCGAACAGGGGGGGCTGCTGGCACAGATACGCAGTATTTT
CASSRTGGAAGTDTQYF
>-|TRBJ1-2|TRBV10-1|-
TGCGCCAGCAGTGAAAGAGGGCCAGGGGATGGCTACACCTTC
CASSERGPGDGYTF
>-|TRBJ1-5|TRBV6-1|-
TGTGCCAGCAGTGAAGGATTGACAGGCAAACAGCCCCAGCATTTT
CASSEGLTGKQPQHF
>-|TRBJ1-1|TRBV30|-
TGTGCCTGGAGTTACAGGTTGAACACTGAAGCTTTCTTT
CAWSYRLNTEAFF
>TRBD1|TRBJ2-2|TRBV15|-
TGTGCCACCACCATGGACAGGTCCATCGGGGAGCTGTTTTTT
CATTMDRSIGELFF
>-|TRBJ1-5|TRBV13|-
TGTGCCAGCAGCTTAATGGACAGTCCCCAGCATTTT
CASSLMDSPQHF
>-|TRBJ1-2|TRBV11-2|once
TGTGCCAGCAGCTTAACGGGTACTGGCTACACCTTC
CASSLTGTGYTF